One TCR beta chain is described in this entry. Its antigen is undetermined. The sample belongs to a study of beta chain features in type 1 diabetes. Reverse transcription of all isolated RNA meant that expressed TCRB transcripts were sequenced. Read counts averaged around 3.9 million for samples of naive, central memory and regulatory T cells. Sequenced by immunoSEQ multiplex PCR; TCRdb stores in-frame clones only, minus some. The sample holds around 70,000 clones, approximately 47% seen once. General study findings and limits: VDJ junctions in type 1 diabetes patients carried more deletions and fewer insertions. Relative to healthy donors, patients appeared to have naive, central memory and Treg TCRB repertoires that were more similar. PCR might favor shorter templates, but any such skew would affect patients and controls equally. Shortening that was moderate but significant affected the TCRB CDR3s of Type 1 diabetes patients in all four CD4+ subsets.

The CDR3 spans 17 residues. CDR1 is LNHNV and CDR2 is YYDKDF in the germline V gene (reference sequence). Trimming cost V 5 bases and J 4 bases; bases outside gene matches: 15. The sequenced sample was central memory CD4+ T cells from blood. The gene calls are TRBV15 and TRBJ1-2; TRBD1 matches 8 bases. This sequence originates from a man in his thirties or forties with type 1 diabetes. The CDR3 spells CATSLDRGRTDSYGYTF. Here the CDR3 DNA reads TGTGCCACCAGCCTCGACAGGGGCAGGACCGACTCCTATGGCTACACCTTC.